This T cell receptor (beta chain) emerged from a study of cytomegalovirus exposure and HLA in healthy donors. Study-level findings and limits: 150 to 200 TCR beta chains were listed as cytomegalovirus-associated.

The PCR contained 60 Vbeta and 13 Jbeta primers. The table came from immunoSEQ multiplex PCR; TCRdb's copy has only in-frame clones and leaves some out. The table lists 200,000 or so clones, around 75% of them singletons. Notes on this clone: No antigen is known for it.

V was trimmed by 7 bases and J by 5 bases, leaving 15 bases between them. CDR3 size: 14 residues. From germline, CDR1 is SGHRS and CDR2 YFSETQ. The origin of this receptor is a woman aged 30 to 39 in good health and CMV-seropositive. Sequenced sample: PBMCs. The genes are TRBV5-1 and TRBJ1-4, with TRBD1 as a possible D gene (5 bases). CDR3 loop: CASRMNRKNEKLFF. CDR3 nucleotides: TGCGCCAGCCGCATGAACAGGAAAAATGAAAAACTGTTTTTT.